This T cell receptor beta chain was sequenced for a study of blood T cell repertoires in COVID-19. Method: immunoSEQ multiplex PCR; TCRdb's copy keeps in-frame clones and lacks some. This table holds some 340,000 clones, 85% to 95% found once. Germline CDR1 reads MGHRA; CDR2 reads YSYEKL. V shed 4 bases and J shed 0 bases, with 12 bases lying between them. The CDR3 contains 16 residues. Membership in each cohort depended on participant-reported clinical history. This receptor was obtained from a woman aged 25 to 39 who had been exposed to COVID-19. V gene TRBV4-1 combines with J gene TRBJ1-4; D uncertain. Sequenced: PBMCs or T cells enriched from blood (not recorded which). The DNA for the CDR3 is TGCGCCAGCAGCCCTGCTCTATTTGCAACTAATGAAAAACTGTTTTTT. Protein product: CASSPALFATNEKLFF.